Sequencing of this TCR beta chain was carried out in a study of shared clonotypes between healthy human individuals. General study results and limits: Generally, naive subsets came out with larger estimated richness than memory subsets.

Trimming shortened V by 6 bases and J by 0 bases, and 8 bases separated the two germline ends. The V gene's germline CDR1 is MDHEN and CDR2 SYDVKM. The CDR3 loop spans 13 amino acids. Sequenced by immunoSEQ multiplex PCR; TCRdb stores in-frame clones only, minus some. This sample has 2 million to 2.5 million clones, with approximately 95% found just once. A note on this clone: Its antigen is unidentified.

Input material: naive CD4+ T cells from PBMCs. The subset: CD45RA+ positively selected. This sequence joins TRBV28 and TRBJ1-2; D is uncertain. This receptor was taken from a man younger than 35 in good health. Some clones in this sample may be carry-over from other donors' samples. CDR3 sequence (DNA): TGTGCCAGCAGGCCAGACCCTAACTATGGCTACACCTTC. This encodes CASRPDPNYGYTF.